Presented here are 8 T cell receptor beta chains from one specimen sequenced in a study of cytomegalovirus exposure and HLA in healthy donors (dated by TCRdb to between 2016 and 2019). The receptor library was made with the immunoSEQ multiplex PCR assay. A mixture of 60 forward primers for TCR Vbeta segments and 13 reverse primers for TCR Jbeta segments was used in the multiplex PCR. This immuneACCESS table, as held by TCRdb, lists in-frame sequences with V and J called but not all clones. Of the missing ones, under half trace to an unresolved V gene in checked studies; the others have no known cause. The sample table lists about 150,000 clones, around 72% of them with a count of one. The ten largest clones represent over 1.1% of the sample. Sequences were obtained from PBMCs. These receptors were obtained from a man aged 18 to 30 in good health and CMV-seronegative.

This clone was recorded only once. The CDR3 sequence is CASSYAPGVRGTEAFF. The DNA of the CDR3 is TGTGCCAGCAGTTACGCCCCCGGGGTCAGGGGCACTGAAGCTTTCTTT. The J gene is TRBJ1-1, the V gene TRBV6-5, with D possibly matching TRBD1 (6 bases). Germline V CDR1 and CDR2: MNHEY, SVGAGI. This CDR3 is built from 16 residues. Trimming cost V 2 bases and J 4 bases, with 17 bases left between them.

V gene TRBV5-1 combines with J gene TRBJ2-1, with 7 bases identical to TRBD1. The germline CDR1 and CDR2 sequences are SGHRS and YFSETQ. With 7 bases clipped from V and 0 bases from J, the junction kept 7 bases outside the gene matches. This CDR3 has 15 residues. As DNA, the CDR3 is TGCGCCAGCTTTACAGGGGATAGCTCCTACAATGAGCAGTTCTTC. It encodes CASFTGDSSYNEQFF.

The rearrangement uses TRBV6-1 and TRBJ1-1, with a possible D match to TRBD1 (6 bases). Trimming left V 3 bases short and J 6 bases short, with 17 bases between. This CDR3 region has 15 residues. Germline V gene sequence: CDR1 MNHNS, CDR2 SASEGT. The CDR3 bases are TGTGCCAGCAGTGACTATACAGGGATAGAAGCTGAAGCTTTCTTT. Amino acid sequence: CASSDYTGIEAEAFF.

This clone was detected a few times. DNA for the CDR3: TGTGCCAGCAGTTACCACGTCCAGGGGAACACTGAAGCTTTCTTT. Amino acid sequence: CASSYHVQGNTEAFF. The rearrangement uses TRBV6-6 and TRBJ1-1; a weak D match, TRBD1 (5 bases). Germline CDR1 reads MNHNY; CDR2 reads SVGAGI (reference sequence). Trimming removed 2 bases from V and 1 base from J, with 11 bases in between. The CDR3 is 15 residues long.

CDR3 coding DNA: TGTGCCAGCAGCTTTTTGGGCGGCACAGATACGCAGTATTTT. Residues: CASSFLGGTDTQYF. V gene TRBV7-9 combines with J gene TRBJ2-3; D is unclear. V was clipped by 3 bases and J by 1 base, with 8 bases between them. CDR1 and CDR2 from the germline V gene are SEHNR and FQNEAQ (reference sequence). CDR3 length equals 14 residues.

CDR3 sequence reads: CASRPRGGWETNYGYTF. DNA for the CDR3: TGTGCAAGTCGCCCTAGGGGGGGTTGGGAGACTAACTATGGCTACACCTTC. This chain links TRBV12-2 with TRBJ1-2. TRBV12-2 is annotated as a pseudogene. The CDR3 is made up of 17 amino acids.

This clone has a single count. V and J are TRBV5-4 and TRBJ2-7; 8 bases are a match to TRBD1. Germline V gene data show CDR1 as SGHNT and CDR2 as YYREEE (reference sequence). Trimming at V came to 0 bases and at J to 4 bases, leaving 6 bases not matched to a gene. The CDR3 runs 15 residues. Here the CDR3 reads CASSLGGQGVYEQYF. For the CDR3, the DNA is TGTGCCAGCAGCTTGGGAGGACAGGGAGTTTACGAGCAGTACTTC.

This clone was observed at least ten times. The CDR3 DNA reads as TGTGCCAGCTCACGCGGGGAGGGTATGAACACTGAAGCTTTCTTT. Translation gives CASSRGEGMNTEAFF. This sequence joins TRBV18 and TRBJ1-1, with D unresolved. Deletions cut 4 bases from V and 0 bases from J, with 12 bases between. Germline V gives CDR1 KGHSH, CDR2 LQKENI. CDR3 length: 15 amino acids.